The 32 T cell receptor beta chains presented below share a single source sample, sequenced in a study of CD8 T cells in ankylosing spondylitis. TCRdb itself ran the 5' RACE reads through MiXCR, one entry per CDR3 protein. The sample holds some 23,000 distinct CDR3 sequences; 2.5% are singletons and the top ten take around 7.7%. Source material: blood, either unsorted or a sorted T cell fraction (not recorded which). The receptors shown here come from a female donor with ankylosing spondylitis or in good health (not recorded which).

Within the sample, this clonotype is medium-sized (0.01 to 0.1%). The V and J genes are TRBV9 and TRBJ2-1; weak D call: TRBD2 (5 bases). Germline lookup yields CDR1 SGDLS and CDR2 YYNGEE. V dropped 1 base and J dropped 0 bases, with 8 bases sitting between them. The CDR3 runs 15 residues. This chain's CDR3 is CASSVSGSSYNEQFF. The CDR3 DNA reads TGTGCCAGCAGCGTATCGGGGAGCTCCTACAATGAGCAGTTCTTC.

This clonotype was seen many times. The V and J genes are TRBV9 and TRBJ2-4; 7 nucleotides match TRBD2. Trimming removed 4 bases from V and 2 bases from J; junction bases left unmatched: 15. Germline lookup yields CDR1 SGDLS and CDR2 YYNGEE. This CDR3 is 18 amino acids long. This CDR3 is CASSLEAGGSETKNIQYF. DNA for the CDR3: TGTGCCAGCAGCCTAGAGGCGGGCGGGAGCGAGACCAAAAACATTCAGTACTTC.

In this sample, this clonotype turned up many times. This chain uses TRBV9 with TRBJ2-2; the D is unclear. Germline assignment: CDR1 SGDLS and CDR2 YYNGEE. The V end was cut by 9 bases, the J end by 5 bases, with 14 bases between. This CDR3 is 13 amino acids long. In nucleotides, the CDR3 is TGTGCCACCACAGTTGGATTGACCGGGGAGCTGTTTTTT. Its translation: CATTVGLTGELFF.

The chain recombines TRBV9 with TRBJ2-1; 9 nucleotides match TRBD1. After removal of 3 bases from V and 3 bases from J, the junction contained 4 bases not matched to a gene. Germline CDR1 and CDR2: SGDLS and YYNGEE. CDR3 length equals 15 residues. CDR3 nucleotides: TGTGCCAGCAGCGACGGACAGGGGAACTACAATGAGCAGTTCTTC. This codes for CASSDGQGNYNEQFF.

This clonotype was observed at least ten times. The CDR3 here is CASSVALAGMNTGELFF. CDR3 coding DNA: TGTGCCAGCAGCGTAGCTTTGGCAGGGATGAACACCGGGGAGCTGTTTTTT. J is TRBJ2-2 and V is TRBV9, with a possible D match to TRBD1 (5 bases). The germline CDR1 and CDR2 sequences are SGDLS and YYNGEE. V dropped 0 bases and J dropped 1 base, with 13 bases sitting between them. The CDR3 has 17 amino acids. Full variable domain (missing parts from reference TRBV9 and TRBJ2-2): DSGVTQTPKHLITATGQRVTLRCSPRSGDLSVYWYQQSLDQGLQFLIQYYNGEERAKGNILERFSAQQFPDLHSELNLSSLELGDSALYFCASSVALAGMNTGELFFGEGSRLTVL.

This clonotype showed up many times. The chain carries TRBV9 and TRBJ2-7, with 8 bases that match TRBD1. J was trimmed by 4 bases and V by 0 bases; bases with no gene match: 6. Germline V gives CDR1 SGDLS, CDR2 YYNGEE. The length of the CDR3 is 15 residues. Here the CDR3 DNA reads TGTGCCAGCAGCGTAGTTCCAGGGACAGGATACGAGCAGTACTTC. This sequence encodes CASSVVPGTGYEQYF.

This clonotype has a count of ten or more. The chain links TRBV9 to TRBJ2-7; D possibly matches TRBD1 or TRBD2 (5 bases each). Germline values: CDR1 SGDLS, CDR2 YYNGEE. This CDR3 comprises 16 residues. The V end lost 0 bases, the J end lost 2 bases, and 15 bases lay between the germline ends. This chain's CDR3 is CASSVAGGGAPYEQYF. CDR3 DNA: TGTGCCAGCAGCGTAGCCGGAGGTGGGGCCCCCTACGAGCAGTACTTC. Full variable domain (remainder filled in from reference TRBV9 and TRBJ2-7): DSGVTQTPKHLITATGQRVTLRCSPRSGDLSVYWYQQSLDQGLQFLIQYYNGEERAKGNILERFSAQQFPDLHSELNLSSLELGDSALYFCASSVAGGGAPYEQYFGPGTRLTVT.

At least ten counts were recorded for this clonotype. The chain recombines TRBV9 with TRBJ2-5; 9 bases align to TRBD2. Germline-derived CDR1 and CDR2 are SGDLS and YYNGEE. Unmatched junction bases numbered 11, after V lost 3 bases and J lost 2 bases. The CDR3 spans 17 residues. The CDR3 reads CASSGEGVSGGQETQYF. The CDR3 region has the DNA TGTGCCAGCAGCGGGGAAGGCGTTAGCGGGGGACAAGAGACCCAGTACTTC.

This clonotype was seen repeatedly, ten times or more. V and J are TRBV9 and TRBJ2-1; TRBD2 might be the D (5 bases). The CDR3 sequence is 14 residues long. CDR1 and CDR2 from the germline V gene are SGDLS and YYNGEE. Trimming removed 4 bases from V and 9 bases from J, with 17 bases in between. DNA of the CDR3: TGTGCCAGCAGCTTCGGGTCCGGGGTGGCTGAGCAGTTCTTC. The encoded protein is CASSFGSGVAEQFF.

This clonotype was counted at least ten times. The chain carries TRBV9 and TRBJ2-7; weak D call: TRBD1 (6 bases). The CDR3 is 16 residues long. The germline V gene encodes CDR1 SGDLS and CDR2 YYNGEE. V was clipped by 0 bases and J by 2 bases, with 15 bases between them. CDR3 nucleotides: TGTGCCAGCAGCGTAGGCCCTGGGACAAGTACCTACGAGCAGTACTTC. Translating gives CASSVGPGTSTYEQYF. The variable domain in full, with the rest retrieved from reference TRBV9 and TRBJ2-7, is DSGVTQTPKHLITATGQRVTLRCSPRSGDLSVYWYQQSLDQGLQFLIQYYNGEERAKGNILERFSAQQFPDLHSELNLSSLELGDSALYFCASSVGPGTSTYEQYFGPGTRLTVT.

This clonotype was seen repeatedly, ten times or more. The chain is built from TRBV9 and TRBJ2-2; possibly TRBD2 for D (6 bases). Looked up from germline, CDR1 is SGDLS and CDR2 is YYNGEE. V was pared by 0 bases and J by 6 bases, with 12 bases between. The CDR3 runs to 15 residues. The DNA for the CDR3 is TGTGCCAGCAGCGTAGATGGAGGGATCGCCGGGGAGCTGTTTTTT. This translates into CASSVDGGIAGELFF.

This clonotype was detected ten times or more. The CDR3: CASSVEAGAFYEQYF. The CDR3 region has the DNA TGTGCCAGCAGCGTAGAAGCGGGAGCATTCTACGAGCAGTACTTC. The V gene is TRBV9, the J gene TRBJ2-7, with TRBD2 matching 8 bases. Germline V gives CDR1 SGDLS, CDR2 YYNGEE. The ends lost 0 bases at V and 3 bases at J; junction bases unmatched: 5. There are 15 residues in the CDR3.

This clonotype showed up many times. The chain uses TRBV9 and TRBJ2-3; D is undetermined. The CDR3 spans 14 residues. V was clipped by 6 bases and J by 4 bases, with 15 bases between them. CDR1 is SGDLS, CDR2 YYNGEE, per germline. CDR3 DNA: TGTGCCAGCACGCTAGGAATAAGGGCAGATACGCAGTATTTT. Protein sequence: CASTLGIRADTQYF.

This clonotype has at least ten counts. V gene TRBV9 combines with J gene TRBJ2-5; 10 bases fit TRBD2. The V and J ends lost 2 bases and 7 bases, in that order; junction bases with no gene match: 14. This CDR3 has 17 residues. Germline CDR1 and CDR2: SGDLS and YYNGEE. CDR3 loop: CASSVTSSGGPWGTQYF. The CDR3 region has the DNA TGTGCCAGCAGCGTCACATCTAGCGGGGGCCCGTGGGGGACCCAGTACTTC.

This clonotype showed up many times. This chain joins TRBV9 and TRBJ2-6; D is unresolved. This CDR3 has 15 residues. The germline V and J ends were trimmed by 0 bases and 2 bases, with 6 bases remaining between them. Germline assignment: CDR1 SGDLS and CDR2 YYNGEE. CDR3 loop: CASSVGQAGANVLTF. In DNA, the CDR3 is TGTGCCAGCAGCGTAGGTCAGGCTGGGGCCAACGTCCTGACTTTC.

This clonotype is medium-sized in the sample. The chain employs TRBV9 and TRBJ2-5; tentatively, D is TRBD1 or TRBD2 (5 bases each). The ends were cut back, 3 bases at V and 5 bases at J, with 17 bases in the middle. CDR1 and CDR2 (germline): SGDLS, YYNGEE. This CDR3 spans 15 amino acids. The CDR3 coding sequence is TGTGCCAGCAGCGCCGCGCCGGGGACCTGGGAGACCCAGTACTTC. Translating it yields CASSAAPGTWETQYF.

V and J are TRBV9 and TRBJ1-2, with no clear D. V lost 0 bases, J lost 7 bases, and 10 bases lay in between. CDR1 is SGDLS and CDR2 is YYNGEE in the germline V gene. The CDR3 length is 13 residues. The chain's CDR3 is CASSVEEGSGYTF. The CDR3 coding sequence is TGTGCCAGCAGCGTAGAAGAGGGCTCTGGCTACACCTTC.

This clonotype appeared many times. J is TRBJ2-7 and V is TRBV9, with D possibly called TRBD1 or TRBD2 (5 bases each). The CDR3 loop spans 15 amino acids. The germline gives CDR1 SGDLS, CDR2 YYNGEE. The V end lost 2 bases, the J end lost 0 bases, and 12 bases lay between the germline ends. CDR3 DNA sequence: TGTGCCAGCAGCGTGGCCGGGACCGCCTCCTACGAGCAGTACTTC. Its protein is CASSVAGTASYEQYF.

This clonotype appeared many times. The V and J genes are TRBV9 and TRBJ1-4; D uncertain. Germline V gene data show CDR1 as SGDLS and CDR2 as YYNGEE. The CDR3 length is 16 residues. Trimming shortened V by 3 bases and J by 0 bases, and 12 bases separated the two germline ends. The DNA of the CDR3 is TGTGCCAGCAGCGAAACAGAAGCCCCAACTAATGAAAAACTGTTTTTT. It specifies CASSETEAPTNEKLFF.

This clonotype was seen at least ten times. The chain employs TRBV9 and TRBJ2-2; tentative D call: TRBD2 (6 bases). Between the trimmed V and J ends, which lost 0 bases and 5 bases, there was a span of 14 bases. The CDR3 runs 16 residues. The V gene's germline CDR1 is SGDLS and CDR2 YYNGEE. CDR3 in DNA: TGTGCCAGCAGCGTAGGACAACTAGCAAAAACCGGGGAGCTGTTTTTT. It codes for CASSVGQLAKTGELFF. The full variable domain, rest sourced from reference TRBV9 and TRBJ2-2, is DSGVTQTPKHLITATGQRVTLRCSPRSGDLSVYWYQQSLDQGLQFLIQYYNGEERAKGNILERFSAQQFPDLHSELNLSSLELGDSALYFCASSVGQLAKTGELFFGEGSRLTVL.

The table lists this clonotype with many counts. The V and J genes are TRBV9 and TRBJ2-5; no reliable D call. Trimming stripped 1 base from V and 5 bases from J, with 9 bases between. The CDR3 loop spans 13 amino acids. Germline CDR1 reads SGDLS; CDR2 reads YYNGEE. CDR3 sequence (DNA): TGTGCCAGCAGCGTATGGGAAGGGGAGACCCAGTACTTC. Amino acids: CASSVWEGETQYF.

This clonotype was recorded at least ten times. The chain uses TRBV9 and TRBJ2-1; no reliable D call. The CDR3 runs to 13 residues. Per germline, CDR1 SGDLS and CDR2 YYNGEE. V was clipped by 0 bases and J by 4 bases, with 5 bases between them. CDR3 in amino acids: CASSVDPYNEQFF. The CDR3 DNA sequence: TGTGCCAGCAGCGTAGATCCATACAATGAGCAGTTCTTC.

There are many counts of this clonotype. The chain links TRBV9 to TRBJ1-3; no definite D call. The V gene lost 0 bases and the J gene lost 0 bases, with 13 bases spanning the gap. This CDR3 spans 17 amino acids. CDR1 and CDR2 (germline): SGDLS, YYNGEE. CDR3 in amino acids: CASSVALSSSSGNTIYF. The CDR3 region has the DNA TGTGCCAGCAGCGTAGCACTTAGTAGTTCCTCTGGAAACACCATATATTTT.

This clonotype was seen ten or more times. The V call is TRBV9, the J call TRBJ2-7; D is unclear. CDR3 length: 15 residues. Looked up from germline, CDR1 is SGDLS and CDR2 is YYNGEE. Trimming stripped 0 bases from V and 2 bases from J, with 12 bases between. CDR3 region: CASSVGGQFPYEQYF. The CDR3 nucleotides read TGTGCCAGCAGCGTAGGGGGTCAGTTCCCCTACGAGCAGTACTTC.

This clonotype was seen ten or more times. The V call is TRBV9, the J call TRBJ2-5, with 8 nucleotides matching TRBD2. The CDR3 totals 15 residues. V dropped 4 bases and J dropped 2; count of bases not matched to a gene: 7. Per the germline V gene, CDR1 is SGDLS and CDR2 is YYNGEE. CDR3 nucleotide sequence: TGTGCCAGCAGCACCCGAGGGACTAGGCAAGAGACCCAGTACTTC. It yields the protein CASSTRGTRQETQYF.

This clonotype has ten or more counts. J is TRBJ2-5 and V is TRBV9, with 7 bases fitting TRBD2. This CDR3 is built from 14 residues. The ends lost 3 bases at V and 1 base at J; junction bases unmatched: 3. The germline gives CDR1 SGDLS, CDR2 YYNGEE. Here the CDR3 DNA reads TGTGCCAGCAGCGGGCCGGGGGGCCAAGAGACCCAGTACTTC. This translates into CASSGPGGQETQYF.

This clonotype came up many times. The chain uses TRBV9 and TRBJ2-2, with TRBD2 matching over 14 bases. Germline V gives CDR1 SGDLS, CDR2 YYNGEE. The CDR3 is 19 amino acids. Losses at the gene ends were 0 bases for V and 2 bases for J; bases not matched to a gene: 6. The CDR3 nucleotides are TGTGCCAGCAGCGTAGGGACTAGCGGGAGGATTTCTAACACCGGGGAGCTGTTTTTT. The encoded protein is CASSVGTSGRISNTGELFF.

This clonotype has a count of ten or more. This chain uses TRBV9 with TRBJ2-2, with 7 nucleotides matching TRBD2. The CDR3 is 15 amino acids. V was clipped by 4 bases and J by 1 base; unmatched bases: 4. Germline V gene lookup returns CDR1 SGDLS and CDR2 YYNGEE. The CDR3 spells CASSTGGLNTGELFF. CDR3 sequence (DNA): TGTGCCAGCAGCACGGGGGGTTTGAACACCGGGGAGCTGTTTTTT.

This clonotype was seen repeatedly, ten times or more. V and J are TRBV9 and TRBJ2-3, with 10 bases lining up with TRBD1. With 0 bases clipped from V and 5 bases from J, the junction kept 9 bases outside the gene matches. The V gene's germline CDR1 is SGDLS and CDR2 YYNGEE. The CDR3 extends over 17 amino acids. CDR3 sequence (DNA): TGTGCCAGCAGCGTAGGATCAGGGACAGGGGCTATAGATACGCAGTATTTT. This translates into CASSVGSGTGAIDTQYF.

This clonotype came up many times. The chain is built from TRBV5-6 and TRBJ1-5, with D hard to call. CDR1 is SGHDT and CDR2 is YYEEEE in the germline V gene. The V and J ends lost 4 bases and 0 bases respectively, with 14 bases between them. This CDR3 contains 16 residues. The CDR3 here is CASSANHKDSNQPQHF. The CDR3 nucleotides read TGTGCCAGCAGCGCAAACCACAAAGATAGCAATCAGCCCCAGCATTTT.

This rearrangement joins TRBV9 to TRBJ1-2, with D uncertain. The length of the CDR3 is 11 residues. V was shortened by 1 base and J by 4 bases, with 2 bases between the two germline ends. The germline V gene has CDR1 SGDLS and CDR2 YYNGEE. The CDR3 protein is CASSVSYGYTF. The CDR3, as DNA: TGTGCCAGCAGCGTATCCTATGGCTACACCTTC.

This clonotype was found many times. The chain employs TRBV9 and TRBJ2-5; D is perhaps TRBD2 (6 bases). This CDR3 has 12 amino acids. Germline V lookup: CDR1 SGDLS, CDR2 YYNGEE. V lost 4 bases, J lost 4 bases, and 8 bases lay in between. DNA for the CDR3: TGTGCCAGCAGCCGGGGGTTAGAGACCCAGTACTTC. It encodes CASSRGLETQYF.